Listed here are 23 T cell receptor beta chains from one sample, sequenced in a study of cytomegalovirus exposure and HLA in healthy donors. The PCR ran on 60 Vbeta and 13 Jbeta primers. TCRdb's table, derived via immunoSEQ multiplex PCR, lists solely in-frame clones and lacks some. This repertoire shows under 130,000 clones, over 65% found once; its top ten account for roughly 4.9%. The sequenced sample consisted of PBMCs. The receptors come from a female donor in good health and CMV-seropositive.

This clone was picked up a small number of times. The V gene is TRBV28, the J gene TRBJ1-5, with D maybe TRBD1 (6 bases). The CDR3 extends over 16 amino acids. Deletions cut 5 bases from V and 2 bases from J, with 16 bases between. Germline CDR1 reads MDHEN; CDR2 reads SYDVKM. The CDR3 is CASSTVRGIGNQPQHF. CDR3 in DNA: TGTGCCAGCAGTACCGTCAGGGGCATTGGCAATCAGCCCCAGCATTTT.

This chain uses TRBV28 with TRBJ1-5; D remains unclear. The V and J ends lost 7 bases and 6 bases respectively, with 10 bases between them. The length of the CDR3 is 12 residues. The germline V gene has CDR1 MDHEN and CDR2 SYDVKM. CDR3 residues: CASTLRGQPQHF. The CDR3 coding sequence is TGTGCCAGCACACTACGAGGTCAGCCCCAGCATTTT.

The V call is TRBV10-3, the J call TRBJ2-7; weak D call: TRBD2 (5 bases). CDR3 length: 14 residues. Germline V lookup: CDR1 ENHRY, CDR2 SYGVKD. Trimming left V 3 bases short and J 4 bases short, with 13 bases between. The CDR3 spells CAISDRLDYYEQYF. Written as DNA, the CDR3 is TGTGCCATCAGTGATCGTCTCGACTATTACGAGCAGTACTTC.

The chain links TRBV13 to TRBJ2-7, with TRBD1 as a possible D gene (6 bases). Between the trimmed V and J ends, which lost 0 bases and 0 bases, there was a span of 12 bases. Germline CDR1 reads PRHDT; CDR2 reads FYEKMQ (reference sequence). This CDR3 has 16 residues. The CDR3 DNA reads TGTGCCAGCAGCTTAGGTACAGGGTATAGCTCCTACGAGCAGTACTTC. This codes for CASSLGTGYSSYEQYF. The variable domain in full, completed from reference TRBV13 and TRBJ2-7, reads AAGVIQSPRHLIKEKRETATLKCYPIPRHDTVYWYQQGPGQDPQFLISFYEKMQSDKGSIPDRFSAQQFSDYHSELNMSSLELGDSALYFCASSLGTGYSSYEQYFGPGTRLTVT.

The rearrangement joins TRBV15 to TRBJ1-1; TRBD1 aligns across 7 bases. This CDR3 comprises 14 residues. Trimming at V came to 5 bases and at J to 7 bases, leaving 10 bases not matched to a gene. Germline lookup yields CDR1 LNHNV and CDR2 YYDKDF (reference sequence). The CDR3 sequence is CATSGGRGRSEAFF. The CDR3 DNA follows: TGTGCCACCAGCGGAGGGAGGGGGCGGAGTGAAGCTTTCTTT.

J is TRBJ2-5 and V is TRBV5-1; TRBD1 matches at 9 bases. The CDR3 has 19 amino acids. Trimming at V came to 0 bases and at J to 4 bases, leaving 16 bases not matched to a gene. From germline, CDR1 is SGHRS and CDR2 YFSETQ. This CDR3 reads CASSLGGWRDRASRETQYF. The CDR3, as DNA: TGCGCCAGCAGCTTGGGGGGTTGGCGGGACAGGGCGTCAAGAGAGACCCAGTACTTC.

This clone appeared a single time. The junction does not match germline at one end; this may be a read error. The chain is built from TRBV7-7 and TRBJ2-3; 10 bases are shared with TRBD2. The germline V gene encodes CDR1 SSHAT and CDR2 FNYEAQ (reference sequence). This CDR3 has 15 residues. The CDR3 loop is CASSEGLARGDTQYF. Here the CDR3 DNA reads TGTGCTAGCAGCGAGGGACTAGCGAGGGGAGATACGCAGTATTTT. Complete variable domain (other parts from reference TRBV7-7 and TRBJ2-3): GAGVSQSPRYKVTKRGQDVTLRCDPISSHATLYWYQQALGQGPEFLTYFNYEAQPDKSGLPSDRFSAERPEGSISTLTIQRTEQRDSAMYRCASSEGLARGDTQYFGPGTRLTVL.

The genes are TRBV7-9 and TRBJ1-1; 8 bases map to TRBD1. This CDR3 contains 12 residues. Losses at the gene ends were 5 bases for V and 11 bases for J; bases not matched to a gene: 7. Germline V gene sequence: CDR1 SEHNR, CDR2 FQNEAQ (reference sequence). The CDR3 coding sequence is TGTGCCAGCAGCCGGGGACAGGCCTGGGCTTTCTTT. Protein sequence: CASSRGQAWAFF.

The V gene is TRBV25-1, the J gene TRBJ1-4; D uncertain. Trimming pared 5 bases from V and 5 bases from J, leaving 9 bases between. Germline-derived CDR1 and CDR2 are MGHDK and SYGVNS. The CDR3 runs 13 residues. The CDR3, as DNA: TGTGCCAGCAGTCTAGTAGTCAATGAAAAACTGTTTTTT. This gives the protein CASSLVVNEKLFF.

V usage is TRBV7-2 and J usage is TRBJ2-1, with 8 bases matching TRBD1. Germline CDR1 is SGHTA and CDR2 is FQGNSA. The junction had 4 bases not matched to a gene; V was cut back by 1 base and J by 5 bases. The CDR3 is made up of 15 amino acids. The DNA of the CDR3 is TGTGCCAGCAGCTTAGGGACAGGGCCTAACAATGAGCAGTTCTTC. Protein sequence: CASSLGTGPNNEQFF.

The rearrangement uses TRBV2 and TRBJ1-2; 9 positions match TRBD1. J gave up 4 bases and V 0 bases, and 3 bases lay outside the gene matches. This CDR3 has 15 amino acids. Germline CDR1 and CDR2: SNHLY and FYNNEI. The CDR3 nucleotides are TGTGCCAGCAGTGAAGCGGGGGACAGGGTCTATGGCTACACCTTC. Its protein is CASSEAGDRVYGYTF.

The genes are TRBV7-9 and TRBJ2-7; the match to TRBD1 covers 7 bases. Germline CDR1 SEHNR, CDR2 FQNEAQ (reference sequence). Trimming cost V 1 base and J 4 bases; bases outside gene matches: 4. The CDR3 runs to 14 residues. The CDR3: CASSLEGGRYEQYF. The CDR3 DNA sequence: TGTGCCAGCAGCTTAGAAGGGGGCAGGTACGAGCAGTACTTC.

The chain carries TRBV2 and TRBJ1-5, with 9 bases fitting TRBD1. The CDR3 is 16 amino acids. Germline loops: CDR1 SNHLY, CDR2 FYNNEI. Unmatched junction bases numbered 6, after V lost 6 bases and J lost 0 bases. CDR3 DNA: TGTGCCAGCAGCCGCCGGACAGGGGATAGCAATCAGCCCCAGCATTTT. This codes for CASSRRTGDSNQPQHF.

The chain combines TRBV28 with TRBJ2-2; 12 bases are a match to TRBD1. Germline loops: CDR1 MDHEN, CDR2 SYDVKM. J was trimmed by 4 bases and V by 7 bases; bases with no gene match: 4. The CDR3 runs 15 residues. In nucleotides, the CDR3 is TGTGCCAGCACGAGGGACAGGGGGCTCACCGGGGAGCTGTTTTTT. It codes for CASTRDRGLTGELFF.

The count of this clone is one. The CDR3 DNA reads as TGTGCCAGCACTCCCGGCAATCAGCCCCAGCATTTT. Translating gives CASTPGNQPQHF. The chain joins TRBV28 to TRBJ1-5; D is ambiguous. This CDR3 comprises 12 residues. Trimming took off 7 bases at V and 2 bases at J, with 6 bases between the two ends. In germline, CDR1 is MDHEN, CDR2 SYDVKM.

V gene TRBV11-1 combines with J gene TRBJ2-3; 7 positions agree with TRBD1. The V segment lost 5 bases and the J segment 7 bases; nucleotides outside the gene matches: 6. The CDR3 totals 13 residues. Germline V gene data show CDR1 as SGHAT and CDR2 as FQDESV (reference sequence). CDR3 protein: CASSPTGLNTQYF. The CDR3 DNA follows: TGTGCCAGCAGCCCGACAGGGTTAAATACGCAGTATTTT.

The chain links TRBV5-1 to TRBJ2-7, with 9 bases fitting TRBD1. The J segment lost 1 base and the V segment lost 2 bases, leaving 4 bases of the junction unmatched. This CDR3 is built from 15 residues. Germline V gives CDR1 SGHRS, CDR2 YFSETQ. The CDR3 region has the DNA TGCGCCAGCAGCTTCGGGACAGGGATATCCTACGAGCAGTACTTC. This gives the protein CASSFGTGISYEQYF.

The genes are TRBV7-9 and TRBJ2-4; D perhaps matches TRBD2 (6 bases). The CDR3 is 14 residues long. Trimming left V 1 base short and J 7 bases short, with 11 bases between. Germline V gene lookup returns CDR1 SEHNR and CDR2 FQNEAQ (reference sequence). The CDR3 loop reads CASSLGGGRNIQYF. DNA of the CDR3: TGTGCCAGCAGCTTAGGAGGAGGGCGGAACATTCAGTACTTC.

Note on this clone: The same CDR3 is also encoded by other DNA sequences in this sample. The chain links TRBV4-3 to TRBJ2-3; 7 bases are shared with TRBD2. J gave up 2 bases and V 0 bases, and 5 bases lay outside the gene matches. From germline, CDR1 is LGHNA and CDR2 YSLEER. There are 16 residues in the CDR3. The CDR3 loop is CASSQDRSGVTDTQYF. DNA for the CDR3: TGCGCCAGCAGCCAAGATCGGAGCGGGGTCACAGATACGCAGTATTTT.

The chain has TRBV2 and TRBJ2-2; 8 bases are shared with TRBD2. CDR3 size: 14 residues. CDR1 and CDR2 from the germline V gene are SNHLY and FYNNEI. The V segment lost 8 bases and the J segment 8 bases; nucleotides outside the gene matches: 10. The CDR3 nucleotides are TGTGCCAGCTTCATCGGACTAGCCTCTGGGGAGCTGTTTTTT. Protein: CASFIGLASGELFF. Full variable domain (remainder filled in from reference TRBV2 and TRBJ2-2): EPEVTQTPSHQVTQMGQEVILRCVPISNHLYFYWYRQILGQKVEFLVSFYNNEISEKSEIFDDQFSVERPDGSNFTLKIRSTKLEDSAMYFCASFIGLASGELFFGEGSRLTVL.

This clone was recorded only once. This chain connects TRBV25-1 to TRBJ2-5; D perhaps matches TRBD1 (5 bases). This CDR3 contains 15 residues. V was shortened by 2 bases and J by 2 bases, with 12 bases between the two germline ends. In germline, CDR1 is MGHDK, CDR2 SYGVNS. The CDR3: CASSEMGSGQETQYF. The CDR3 bases are TGTGCCAGCAGTGAAATGGGGTCAGGGCAAGAGACCCAGTACTTC.

The V call is TRBV6-1, the J call TRBJ2-7; tentatively, D is TRBD2 (5 bases). The CDR3 spans 13 residues. V lost 1 base to trimming and J lost 7 bases, with 11 bases between them. CDR1 and CDR2 (germline): MNHNS, SASEGT. The CDR3 is CASSEVWWREQYF. The CDR3 DNA reads TGTGCCAGCAGTGAAGTTTGGTGGAGGGAGCAGTACTTC.

This chain links TRBV19 with TRBJ2-7; TRBD1 matches 7 bases. Trimming removed 4 bases from V and 1 base from J; junction bases left unmatched: 13. The germline gives CDR1 LNHDA, CDR2 SQIVND (reference sequence). CDR3 length: 17 residues. The CDR3 region is CASSTISATGTSYEQYF. The CDR3 nucleotides are TGTGCCAGTAGTACTATCAGCGCGACAGGGACATCCTACGAGCAGTACTTC.